This T cell receptor (delta chain) was obtained from a study of γδ T cells in repeated Plasmodium falciparum infection. The overall study: Malian samples came from no-transmission periods or across acute febrile malaria episodes. Points from the study as a whole: Vdelta2-negative gammadelta repertoires appeared less diverse and less shared in Malian than Australian children. Repeated controlled infections reportedly drove waves of new clonotype selection in Vdelta2-negative, mostly Vdelta1+, gammadelta repertoires.

The CDR3 covers 16 residues. Germline V CDR1 and CDR2: TVYSNPD, GDNSRS (reference sequence). Deletions cut 4 bases from V and 1 base from J, with 22 bases between. On this clone: Its antigen is still unknown.

Gammadelta T cells were flow-sorted from PBMC into Vgamma9/Vdelta2+ and Vdelta2-negative populations for bulk analysis. Each sorted gammadelta sample had TRG and TRD chains sequenced. TCRdb reanalysed the multiplex PCR reads with CATT. The repertoire holds approximately 53,000 delta-chain clones, with around 1.5% as singletons. The sequenced sample consisted of gamma-delta T cells from blood. This sequence originates from a pool of human donors (malaria-infected and uninfected, not separated). The chain joins TRDV3 to TRDJ1, with D possibly matching TRDD3 (5 bases). The J gene was not available in TCRdb and was assigned here by matching the DNA to germline segments. The CDR3 loop reads CASGPSSGVLTDKLIF. CDR3 nucleotide sequence: TGTGCCTCGGGGCCATCCTCGGGGGTCCTCACCGATAAACTCATCTTT.